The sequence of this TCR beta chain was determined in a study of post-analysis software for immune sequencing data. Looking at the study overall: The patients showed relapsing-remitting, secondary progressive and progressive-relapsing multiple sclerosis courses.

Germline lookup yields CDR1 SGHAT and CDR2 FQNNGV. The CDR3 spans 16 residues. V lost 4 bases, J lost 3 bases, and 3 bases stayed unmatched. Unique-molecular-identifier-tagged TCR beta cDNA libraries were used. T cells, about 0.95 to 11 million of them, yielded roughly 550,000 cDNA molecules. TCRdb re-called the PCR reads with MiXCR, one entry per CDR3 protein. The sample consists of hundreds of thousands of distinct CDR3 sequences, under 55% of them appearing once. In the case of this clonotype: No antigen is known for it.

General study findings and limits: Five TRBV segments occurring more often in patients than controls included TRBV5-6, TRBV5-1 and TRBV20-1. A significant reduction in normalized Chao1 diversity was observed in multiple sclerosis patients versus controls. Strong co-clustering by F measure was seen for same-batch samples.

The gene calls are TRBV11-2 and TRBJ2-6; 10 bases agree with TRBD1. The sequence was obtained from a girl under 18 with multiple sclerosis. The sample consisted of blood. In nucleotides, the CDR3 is TGTGCCAGCAGCTCGGACAGGGGGGATGGGGCCAACGTCCTGACTTTC. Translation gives CASSSDRGDGANVLTF.